What follows are 9 T cell receptor beta chains derived from one specimen sequenced in a study of blood T cell repertoires in COVID-19. Profiling relied on immunoSEQ multiplex PCR, and the TCRdb table lists in-frame clones only, not all of them. The table shows roughly 60,000 clones, with about 85% occurring only once. The sample taken for sequencing was peripheral blood. The source of these receptors is a human donor with acute or convalescent COVID-19. The donor label of this sample is uncertain.

The rearrangement links TRBV6-5 to TRBJ2-1, with no clear D. Per the germline V gene, CDR1 is MNHEY and CDR2 is SVGAGI. V was shortened by 7 bases and J by 16 bases, with 17 bases between the two germline ends. This CDR3 spans 11 amino acids. The CDR3 region is CASNSASNQFF. In nucleotides, the CDR3 is TGTGCCAGCAATTCCGCCAGTAATCAATTCTTC.

The rearrangement joins TRBV5-1 to TRBJ2-1; 9 positions agree with TRBD2. Germline CDR1 SGHRS, CDR2 YFSETQ. V lost 3 bases to trimming and J lost 7 bases; unmatched junction nucleotides: 8. CDR3 length: 15 amino acids. CDR3 amino acids: CASSSAGGRVNEQFF. The CDR3 DNA reads as TGCGCCAGCAGCTCCGCCGGCGGGAGGGTGAATGAGCAGTTCTTC. The full variable domain, with the rest looked up from reference TRBV5-1 and TRBJ2-1, is KAGVTQTPRYLIKTRGQQVTLSCSPISGHRSVSWYQQTPGQGLQFLFEYFSETQRNKGNFPGRFSGRQFSNSRSEMNVSTLELGDSALYLCASSSAGGRVNEQFFGPGTRLTVL.

The V gene is TRBV29-1, the J gene TRBJ1-2; D unresolved. From germline, CDR1 is SQVTM and CDR2 ANQGSEA. Trimming pared 3 bases from V and 2 bases from J, leaving 13 bases between. This CDR3 comprises 14 residues. The CDR3 DNA is TGCAGCGTTGATTACGGAGGGCCCAACTATGGCTACACCTTC. Its protein product is CSVDYGGPNYGYTF.

V and J are TRBV5-1 and TRBJ1-1; weak D call: TRBD1 (6 bases). Trimming took off 3 bases at V and 2 bases at J, with 14 bases between the two ends. The CDR3 totals 15 residues. Germline CDR1 and CDR2: SGHRS and YFSETQ. The CDR3 DNA reads TGCGCCAGCAGCTCAGGTGGGACACCTAACACTGAAGCTTTCTTT. Its translation is CASSSGGTPNTEAFF.

The V gene is TRBV19, the J gene TRBJ1-5; 9 bases are shared with TRBD1. Germline CDR1 reads LNHDA; CDR2 reads SQIVND (reference sequence). CDR3 length: 15 residues. V dropped 6 bases and J dropped 3; count of bases not matched to a gene: 6. The CDR3 DNA reads as TGTGCCAGTAGCCCCGGGACAGGGCCCAATCAGCCCCAGCATTTT. This translates into CASSPGTGPNQPQHF.

The V gene is TRBV6-1, the J gene TRBJ1-3; a possible D gene is TRBD1 (5 bases). This CDR3 has 16 residues. Germline values: CDR1 MNHNS, CDR2 SASEGT. Trimming removed 3 bases at V and 0 bases at J, with 12 bases between. Here the CDR3 reads CASSETVPTSGNTIYF. The DNA for the CDR3 is TGTGCCAGCAGTGAGACAGTACCAACCTCTGGAAACACCATATATTTT.

As regards this clone: A read error may account for a junction end that differs from germline. The chain uses TRBV3-1 (or the pseudogene TRBV3-2) and TRBJ1-2; D remains unclear. Per germline, CDR1 LGHDT and CDR2 YNNKEL (reference sequence). This CDR3 is 14 amino acids long. Here the CDR3 DNA reads TGTGCCAGCACCCAAGGGCCCGCGGGCGTTGGCTACACCTTC. Translating gives CASTQGPAGVGYTF.

This chain joins TRBV21-1 and TRBJ1-2. TRBV21-1 is marked as a pseudogene. The length of the CDR3 is 17 residues. The CDR3 nucleotides read TGTGCCAGCAGCAAAAACGGCGGGCGGGGTCGAAACTATGGCTACACCTTC. Translating gives CASSKNGGRGRNYGYTF.

V gene TRBV28 combines with J gene TRBJ1-1; 10 positions agree with TRBD1. The V gene end was trimmed by 4 bases and the J gene end by 11 bases; junction bases not matched to a gene: 16. Germline CDR1 and CDR2: MDHEN and SYDVKM. The CDR3 is made up of 16 amino acids. For the CDR3, the DNA is TGTGCCAGCAGTTCTCCGGGACAGGGGCCGCCACGGGTGGCTTTCTTT. It encodes CASSSPGQGPPRVAFF.